This TCR beta chain stems from a study of T-cell memory formation after mild COVID-19. cDNA libraries for TCR alpha and TCR beta, carrying sample barcodes and UMIs, came from 5'RACE with constant-segment primers. TCRdb called the 5' RACE reads again in MiXCR, with one record for every CDR3 protein. The sample has roughly 400,000 distinct CDR3 sequences, 15% to 20% seen once. The CDR3 length is 16 residues. Trimming cost V 7 bases and J 0 bases, with 16 bases left between them. Per the germline V gene, CDR1 is LNHDA and CDR2 is SQIVND (reference sequence). Concerning this clonotype: Its antigen is not identified.

Regarding the study as a whole: Pre-infection memory already had some responding clones, implying cross-reactive memory joined.

The chain is built from TRBV19 and TRBJ1-3; D is possibly TRBD1 (5 bases). Source material: PBMCs or a T cell subset sorted from them (not recorded which). The TCR originated in a man younger than 35 who had mild COVID-19 (a few samples of this study predate the infection). Cell type and time point are not known. DNA for the CDR3: TGTGCCAGTATGGGAAGGGGAATTCCCTCTGGAAACACCATATATTTT. Translation gives CASMGRGIPSGNTIYF.